The clone carrying this TCR beta chain was counted only a few times. Its antigen is unknown. This record belongs to a study of cytomegalovirus exposure and HLA in healthy donors. The study, taken as a whole, reports: The sole available immune exposure information was CMV serostatus. Cytomegalovirus-associated TCR beta chains were listed, numbering 164.

The PCR had 60 Vbeta and 13 Jbeta primers. In the original processing: In a later analysis, 80 million to 100 million unique TCR beta chains included roughly 11 million shared by two or more donors. Sequencing was performed with immunoSEQ multiplex PCR; in TCRdb, only in-frame clones are kept and a portion is missing. V, J and clone size are taken as reported in that table, and D and trimming were inferred from the DNA itself. The sample consists of 40,000 to 55,000 clones, about three quarters of them appearing once. Germline loops: CDR1 MNHEY, CDR2 SVGAGI. The CDR3 extends over 13 amino acids. Trimming cost V 0 bases and J 6 bases; bases outside gene matches: 2.

Material for sequencing was PBMCs. The receptor was derived from a man in his late teens or twenties in good health and CMV-seronegative. The V call is TRBV6-5, the J call TRBJ2-7, with 7 bases fitting TRBD2. For the CDR3, the DNA is TGTGCCAGCAGTTACTCGTGGGGGGGCGAGCAGTACTTC. This encodes CASSYSWGGEQYF.